Given below is one TCR beta chain in context. Its antigen is not identified. This entry comes from a study of OX40 agonist ivuxolimab in advanced cancers. Libraries were prepared by immunoSEQ multiplex PCR; TCRdb keeps only in-frame clonotypes and omits some of them. In the table there are around 10,000 clones, less than 80% of which are singletons. The CDR3 totals 17 residues. The V gene's germline CDR1 is SGHAT and CDR2 FQNNGV. After removal of 4 bases from V and 2 bases from J, the junction contained 5 bases not matched to a gene. Broader study findings: Among the nonresponders, some also had low normalized T-cell clonal expansion.

This receptor was taken from an adult with an advanced solid tumor such as melanoma, head and neck, liver or kidney cancer. J is TRBJ2-3 and V is TRBV11-2; the match to TRBD2 covers 14 bases. The sample here was CD4+ or CD8+ T cells sorted from blood, taken in a trial of the OX40 agonist ivuxolimab. CDR3 coding DNA: TGTGCCAGCAGCTCCTGGACTAGCGGGGGGTACACAGATACGCAGTATTTT. Protein sequence: CASSSWTSGGYTDTQYF.